What follows are 9 T cell receptor beta chains derived from one specimen sequenced in a study of control samples from healthy donors and cancer patients. Clones were read by immunoSEQ multiplex PCR, and TCRdb kept only the in-frame ones, dropping some. The table lists under 75,000 clones, approximately 85% of them singletons. The material sequenced was blood. These receptors were collected from a man aged 35 to 55 in good health.

This sequence joins TRBV6-2 or TRBV6-3 and TRBJ2-7, with D unresolved. This CDR3 contains 15 residues. Germline V gives CDR1 MNHEY, CDR2 SVGEGT. Trimming cost V 0 bases and J 3 bases, with 12 bases left between them. In nucleotides, the CDR3 is TGTGCCAGCAGTTACTCGGATGTGACTTTCTACGAGCAGTACTTC. The encoded protein is CASSYSDVTFYEQYF.

The chain links TRBV7-3 to TRBJ1-2; the match to TRBD1 covers 9 bases. The V and J ends lost 5 bases and 4 bases, in that order; junction bases with no gene match: 11. This CDR3 comprises 16 residues. In germline, CDR1 is SGHTA, CDR2 FQGTGA. The DNA for the CDR3 is TGTGCCAGCAGCCCCGGGACAGGGAATTTTGGCTATGGCTACACCTTC. It specifies CASSPGTGNFGYGYTF. Supplemented by reference TRBV7-3 and TRBJ1-2, the full variable domain reads GAGVSQTPSNKVTEKGKYVELRCDPISGHTALYWYRQSLGQGPEFLIYFQGTGAADDSGLPNDRFFAVRPEGSVSTLKIQRTERGDSAVYLCASSPGTGNFGYGYTFGSGTRLTVV.

The rearrangement links TRBV2 to TRBJ2-5, with 10 nucleotides matching TRBD2. The CDR3 is 14 residues long. Unmatched junction bases numbered 4, after V lost 7 bases and J lost 2 bases. The germline gives CDR1 SNHLY, CDR2 FYNNEI. In nucleotides, the CDR3 is TGTGCCAGCAAAAAAGCGGGGGGGCAAGAGACCCAGTACTTC. Protein: CASKKAGGQETQYF.

The rearrangement joins TRBV19 to TRBJ1-4, with D maybe TRBD1 (5 bases). CDR1 is LNHDA, CDR2 SQIVND, per germline (reference sequence). V was shortened by 5 bases and J by 8 bases, with 18 bases between the two germline ends. CDR3 length: 15 amino acids. The CDR3 loop is CASSLRPGTWEKLFF. Written as DNA, the CDR3 is TGTGCCAGTAGTCTCCGTCCCGGGACCTGGGAAAAACTGTTTTTT.

This clone was observed a handful of times. This sequence joins TRBV9 and TRBJ2-3; D may match TRBD1 or TRBD2 (5 bases each). Trimming stripped 4 bases from V and 0 bases from J, with 9 bases between. This CDR3 has 14 residues. From germline, CDR1 is SGDLS and CDR2 YYNGEE. The CDR3 sequence: CASSLGPSTDTQYF. The CDR3 DNA reads TGTGCCAGCAGCCTGGGACCGAGCACAGATACGCAGTATTTT.

V usage is TRBV19 and J usage is TRBJ2-1, with TRBD2 as a possible D gene (6 bases). The CDR3 is 16 amino acids. Germline V gene sequence: CDR1 LNHDA, CDR2 SQIVND (reference sequence). The V and J ends lost 11 bases and 4 bases respectively, with 24 bases between them. Here the CDR3 reads CAGYLLRRGMYNEQFF. Written as DNA, the CDR3 is TGTGCCGGATACCTCTTGCGGCGGGGTATGTACAATGAGCAGTTCTTC.

The chain uses TRBV19 and TRBJ1-2; D is perhaps TRBD1 (5 bases). The CDR3 runs to 16 residues. V lost 5 bases to trimming and J lost 2 bases, with 18 bases between them. Germline CDR1 LNHDA, CDR2 SQIVND (reference sequence). CDR3 DNA: TGTGCCAGTAGTCCCGGGACCGATGACTTAAACTATGGCTACACCTTC. Protein sequence: CASSPGTDDLNYGYTF.

The J gene is TRBJ1-2, the V gene TRBV6-2 or TRBV6-3; the match to TRBD1 covers 7 bases. This CDR3 has 15 residues. Germline trimming cut 0 bases from V and 8 bases from J; bases unmatched to any gene: 9. The germline V gene encodes CDR1 MNHEY and CDR2 SVGEGT. Here the CDR3 DNA reads TGTGCCAGCAGTTACTCGAGGGGGCGCAAGGAGGGCTACACCTTC. It yields the protein CASSYSRGRKEGYTF.

The gene calls are TRBV19 and TRBJ2-7, with a weak D call TRBD1 (5 bases). This CDR3 comprises 14 residues. Trimming stripped 3 bases from V and 2 bases from J, with 11 bases between. From germline, CDR1 is LNHDA and CDR2 SQIVND (reference sequence). The CDR3 DNA follows: TGTGCCAGTAGTATTCCAGGGCATACCTACGAGCAGTACTTC. Protein sequence: CASSIPGHTYEQYF.